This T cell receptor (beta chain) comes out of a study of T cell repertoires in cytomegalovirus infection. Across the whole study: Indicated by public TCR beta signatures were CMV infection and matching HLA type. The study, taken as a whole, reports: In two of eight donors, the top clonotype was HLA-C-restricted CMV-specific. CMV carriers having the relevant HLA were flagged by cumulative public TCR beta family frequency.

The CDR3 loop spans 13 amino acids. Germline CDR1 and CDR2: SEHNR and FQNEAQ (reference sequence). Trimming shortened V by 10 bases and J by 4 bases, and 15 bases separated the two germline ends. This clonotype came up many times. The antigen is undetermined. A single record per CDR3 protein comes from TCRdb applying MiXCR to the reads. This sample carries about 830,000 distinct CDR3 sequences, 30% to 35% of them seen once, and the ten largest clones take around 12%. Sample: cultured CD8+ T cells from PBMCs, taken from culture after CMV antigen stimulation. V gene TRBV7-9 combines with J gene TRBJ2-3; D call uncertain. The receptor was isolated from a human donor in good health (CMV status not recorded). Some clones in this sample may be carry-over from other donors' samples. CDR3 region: CATERGGSDTQYF. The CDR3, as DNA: TGTGCCACCGAACGCGGTGGGTCAGATACGCAGTATTTT.